The next 16 T cell receptor beta chains were all read from a single sample in a study of shared clonotypes between healthy human individuals. Generated by immunoSEQ multiplex PCR, the TCRdb table keeps only in-frame clones and is missing some. This repertoire shows some 1.4 million clones, roughly 97% found once; its top ten account for roughly 1.1%. The source material was naive CD4+ T cells sorted from blood. Subset described: CD45RA+ positively selected. The receptor source for this set is a man aged 25 to 40 in good health.

The gene calls are TRBV5-6 and TRBJ1-5; D may be TRBD1 (6 bases). Germline values: CDR1 SGHDT, CDR2 YYEEEE. V was pared by 0 bases and J by 0 bases, with 10 bases between. This CDR3 has 16 amino acids. The CDR3, as DNA: TGTGCCAGCAGCTTGGGGACAGATCCTAGCAATCAGCCCCAGCATTTT. Encoded protein: CASSLGTDPSNQPQHF.

V is TRBV5-6 and J is TRBJ2-2, with 7 positions matching TRBD1. The CDR3 is 16 residues long. The germline gives CDR1 SGHDT, CDR2 YYEEEE. V was clipped by 1 base and J by 4 bases; unmatched bases: 7. The CDR3 bases are TGTGCCAGCAGCTTGCCTGGACAGGTGGTCACCGGGGAGCTGTTTTTT. Its translation is CASSLPGQVVTGELFF.

The chain links TRBV6-6 to TRBJ2-2, with D hard to call. V gave up 4 bases and J gave up 6 bases, with 12 bases separating them. CDR1 MNHNY and CDR2 SVGAGI come from the germline V gene (reference sequence). The CDR3 length is 14 residues. CDR3 DNA sequence: TGTGCCAGCAGTTCCTCCGACCGTCCCGGGGAGCTGTTTTTT. Translation: CASSSSDRPGELFF.

This chain joins TRBV10-3 and TRBJ1-1; tentative D call: TRBD1 (5 bases). The CDR3 sequence is 15 residues long. V was clipped by 0 bases and J by 6 bases, with 14 bases between them. CDR1 and CDR2 from the germline V gene are ENHRY and SYGVKD. The CDR3 loop is CAISESKARVPEAFF. CDR3 DNA sequence: TGTGCCATCAGTGAGTCGAAAGCCAGGGTACCTGAAGCTTTCTTT.

The gene calls are TRBV20-1 and TRBJ2-4; D is unresolved. This CDR3 spans 11 amino acids. Germline lookup yields CDR1 DFQATT and CDR2 SNEGSKA (reference sequence). Trimming pared 3 bases from V and 12 bases from J, leaving 12 bases between. CDR3 nucleotide sequence: TGCAGTGCTAGCCCCCAGACGGCTCAGTACTTC. This codes for CSASPQTAQYF.

The J gene is TRBJ1-2, the V gene TRBV6-1; the D is unclear. Looked up from germline, CDR1 is MNHNS and CDR2 is SASEGT. CDR3 length equals 13 residues. Trimming pared 3 bases from V and 3 bases from J, leaving 8 bases between. In DNA, the CDR3 is TGTGCCAGCAGTGACCGGTCAGACTATGGCTACACCTTC. It yields the protein CASSDRSDYGYTF.

This rearrangement joins TRBV2 to TRBJ1-1; 9 bases agree with TRBD1. This CDR3 contains 13 residues. Germline V gene lookup returns CDR1 SNHLY and CDR2 FYNNEI. Trimming took 6 bases from V and 7 from J; bases not matched to a gene: 6. The CDR3 spells CASSSRTGVEAFF. CDR3 DNA sequence: TGTGCCAGCAGCAGTCGGACAGGGGTTGAAGCTTTCTTT.

The chain combines TRBV28 with TRBJ2-4; 8 positions agree with TRBD1. The CDR3 extends over 14 amino acids. V shed 7 bases and J 11 bases; nucleotides not matched to a gene: 13. The germline gives CDR1 MDHEN, CDR2 SYDVKM. CDR3 protein: CASTKRGTGPFQYF. CDR3 DNA: TGTGCCAGCACCAAGAGGGGGACAGGTCCTTTTCAGTACTTC. Full variable domain (remainder filled in from reference TRBV28 and TRBJ2-4): DVKVTQSSRYLVKRTGEKVFLECVQDMDHENMFWYRQDPGLGLRLIYFSYDVKMKEKGDIPEGYSVSREKKERFSLILESASTNQTSMYLCASTKRGTGPFQYFGAGTRLSVL.

This rearrangement joins TRBV5-1 to TRBJ2-1; D uncertain. CDR1 and CDR2 (germline): SGHRS, YFSETQ. Deletions cut 2 bases from V and 3 bases from J, with 12 bases between. The CDR3 loop spans 15 amino acids. The CDR3 here is CASSFGRENYNEQFF. CDR3 DNA sequence: TGCGCCAGCAGCTTCGGTAGGGAAAACTACAATGAGCAGTTCTTC.

For this clone: Other DNA variants within this sample encode the same CDR3. The gene calls are TRBV19 and TRBJ1-1; 10 bases align to TRBD1. CDR3 size: 15 residues. Germline V gives CDR1 LNHDA, CDR2 SQIVND (reference sequence). The junction had 4 bases not matched to a gene; V was cut back by 3 bases and J by 3 bases. CDR3 amino acids: CASSILGQGDTEAFF. The CDR3 DNA reads as TGTGCCAGTAGTATCCTCGGACAGGGGGACACTGAAGCTTTCTTT.

CDR3 DNA sequence: TGTGCCAGCAGCTTAGCAGGTCTCCAAGAGACCCAGTACTTC. It yields the protein CASSLAGLQETQYF. The V and J genes are TRBV7-2 and TRBJ2-5; unclear D gene. Germline CDR1 is SGHTA and CDR2 is FQGNSA. The CDR3 runs to 14 residues. Trimming left V 0 bases short and J 1 base short, with 6 bases between. The full variable domain, rest sourced from reference TRBV7-2 and TRBJ2-5, is GAGVSQSPSNKVTEKGKDVELRCDPISGHTALYWYRQSLGQGLEFLIYFQGNSAPDKSGLPSDRFSAERTGGSVSTLTIQRTQQEDSAVYLCASSLAGLQETQYFGPGTRLLVL.

The chain recombines TRBV27 with TRBJ2-1; the D gene is possibly TRBD1 (6 bases). The ends were cut back, 6 bases at V and 0 bases at J, with 12 bases in the middle. CDR1 and CDR2 (germline): MNHEY, SMNVEV (reference sequence). The CDR3 loop spans 15 amino acids. The CDR3 protein is CASRSTGSSYNEQFF. In DNA form, the CDR3 reads TGTGCCAGCAGGTCTACAGGGAGCTCCTACAATGAGCAGTTCTTC.

This clone was picked up one time. The J gene is TRBJ2-1, the V gene TRBV6-5; possibly TRBD1 for D (6 bases). The germline CDR1 and CDR2 sequences are MNHEY and SVGAGI. The CDR3 spans 16 residues. V lost 2 bases, J lost 6 bases, and 17 bases lay in between. DNA of the CDR3: TGTGCCAGCAGTTACCGGCAGGGGTTTGGCACCAATGAGCAGTTCTTC. It encodes CASSYRQGFGTNEQFF.

This chain uses TRBV7-6 with TRBJ2-1, with 7 bases matching TRBD1. J lost 3 bases, V lost 4 bases, and 9 bases had no gene match. This CDR3 comprises 16 residues. Germline V gene sequence: CDR1 SGHVS, CDR2 FNYEAQ. Here the CDR3 reads CASSSHGDSSYNEQFF. In DNA, the CDR3 is TGTGCCAGCAGCTCGCACGGGGACAGTAGCTACAATGAGCAGTTCTTC.

The J gene is TRBJ2-7, the V gene TRBV28, with D unclear. The CDR3 has 14 residues. Per germline, CDR1 MDHEN and CDR2 SYDVKM. V was shortened by 0 bases and J by 0 bases, with 6 bases between the two germline ends. The CDR3 spells CASSLWSSSYEQYF. DNA of the CDR3: TGTGCCAGCAGTTTATGGTCGAGCTCCTACGAGCAGTACTTC. Variable domain in full (rest from reference TRBV28 and TRBJ2-7): DVKVTQSSRYLVKRTGEKVFLECVQDMDHENMFWYRQDPGLGLRLIYFSYDVKMKEKGDIPEGYSVSREKKERFSLILESASTNQTSMYLCASSLWSSSYEQYFGPGTRLTVT.

This clone showed up just once. The chain employs TRBV18 and TRBJ2-3; TRBD2 agrees at 8 bases. Per germline, CDR1 KGHSH and CDR2 LQKENI. The CDR3 covers 14 residues. V was clipped by 0 bases and J by 10 bases; unmatched bases: 6. The CDR3 here is CASSPPGLVQAQYF. For the CDR3, the DNA is TGTGCCAGCTCACCACCGGGACTAGTTCAAGCGCAGTATTTT.